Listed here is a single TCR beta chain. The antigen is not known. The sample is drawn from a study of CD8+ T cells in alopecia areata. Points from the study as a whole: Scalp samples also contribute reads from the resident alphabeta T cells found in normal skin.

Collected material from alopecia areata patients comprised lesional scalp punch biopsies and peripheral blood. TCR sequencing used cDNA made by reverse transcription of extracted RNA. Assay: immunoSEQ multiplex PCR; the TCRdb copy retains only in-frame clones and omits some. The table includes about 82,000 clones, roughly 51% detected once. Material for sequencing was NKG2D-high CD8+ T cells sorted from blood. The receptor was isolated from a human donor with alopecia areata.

In nucleotides, the CDR3 is TGCAGCGTTGAGGACGGGGATTCTGGGGCCAACGTCCTGACTTTC. Its protein product is CSVEDGDSGANVLTF. The chain carries TRBV29-1 and TRBJ2-6; D might be TRBD2 (5 bases). Trimming shortened V by 3 bases and J by 1 base, and 10 bases separated the two germline ends. Germline CDR1 is SQVTM and CDR2 is ANQGSEA. The CDR3 runs to 15 residues.